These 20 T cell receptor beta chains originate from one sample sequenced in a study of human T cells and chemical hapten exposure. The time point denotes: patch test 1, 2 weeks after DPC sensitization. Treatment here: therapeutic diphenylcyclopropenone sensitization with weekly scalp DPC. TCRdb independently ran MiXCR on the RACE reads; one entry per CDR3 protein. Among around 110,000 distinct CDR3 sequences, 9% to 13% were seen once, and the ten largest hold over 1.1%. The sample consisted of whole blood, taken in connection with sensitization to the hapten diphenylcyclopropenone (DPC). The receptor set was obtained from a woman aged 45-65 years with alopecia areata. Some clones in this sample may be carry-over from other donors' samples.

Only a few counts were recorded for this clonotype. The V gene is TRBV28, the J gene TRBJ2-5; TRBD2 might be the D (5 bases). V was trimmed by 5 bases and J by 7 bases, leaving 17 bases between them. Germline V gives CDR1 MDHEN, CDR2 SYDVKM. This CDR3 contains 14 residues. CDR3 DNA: TGTGCCAGCAGTCCCTGGGAGAGGAAGTTGACCCAGTACTTC. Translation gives CASSPWERKLTQYF.

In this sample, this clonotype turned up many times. Here the CDR3 DNA reads TGTGCCAGCAGCTCCCCTCGGGGACAGCGGCCGAACACTGAAGCTTTCTTT. This encodes CASSSPRGQRPNTEAFF. This chain joins TRBV7-2 and TRBJ1-1; 7 positions agree with TRBD1. The germline V gene encodes CDR1 SGHTA and CDR2 FQGNSA. V was clipped by 4 bases and J by 1 base; unmatched bases: 12. The CDR3 sequence is 17 residues long.

The CDR3 loop reads CASSLISSTDTQYF. CDR3 bases: TGTGCCAGCAGTCTGATTTCAAGCACAGATACGCAGTATTTT. The chain uses TRBV12-3 or TRBV12-4 and TRBJ2-3, with D uncertain. V shed 5 bases and J shed 0 bases, with 9 bases lying between them. The CDR3 is 14 amino acids.

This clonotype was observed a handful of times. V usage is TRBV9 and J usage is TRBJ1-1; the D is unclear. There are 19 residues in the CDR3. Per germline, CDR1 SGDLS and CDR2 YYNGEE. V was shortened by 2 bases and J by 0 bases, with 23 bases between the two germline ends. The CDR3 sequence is CASSVGKGSLPDMNTEAFF. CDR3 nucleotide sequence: TGTGCCAGCAGCGTTGGAAAGGGTTCCCTACCAGATATGAACACTGAAGCTTTCTTT.

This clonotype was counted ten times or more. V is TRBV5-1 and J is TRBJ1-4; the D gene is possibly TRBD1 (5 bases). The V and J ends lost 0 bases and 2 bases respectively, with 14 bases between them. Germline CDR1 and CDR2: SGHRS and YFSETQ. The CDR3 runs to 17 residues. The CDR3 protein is CASSLDRGTITNEKLFF. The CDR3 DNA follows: TGCGCCAGCAGCTTGGATCGGGGGACCATTACTAATGAAAAACTGTTTTTT.

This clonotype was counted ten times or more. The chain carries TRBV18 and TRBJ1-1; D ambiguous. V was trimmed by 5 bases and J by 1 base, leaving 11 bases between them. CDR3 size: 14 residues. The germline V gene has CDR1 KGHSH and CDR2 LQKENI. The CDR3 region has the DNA TGTGCCAGCTCATCAGCGGCGGGGAACACTGAAGCTTTCTTT. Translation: CASSSAAGNTEAFF.

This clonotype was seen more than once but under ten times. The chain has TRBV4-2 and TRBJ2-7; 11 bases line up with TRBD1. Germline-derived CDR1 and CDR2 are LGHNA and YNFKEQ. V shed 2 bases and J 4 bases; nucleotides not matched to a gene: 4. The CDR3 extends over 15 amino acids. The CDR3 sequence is CASSQPGQGEYEQYF. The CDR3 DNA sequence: TGTGCCAGCAGCCAACCGGGACAGGGGGAATACGAGCAGTACTTC.

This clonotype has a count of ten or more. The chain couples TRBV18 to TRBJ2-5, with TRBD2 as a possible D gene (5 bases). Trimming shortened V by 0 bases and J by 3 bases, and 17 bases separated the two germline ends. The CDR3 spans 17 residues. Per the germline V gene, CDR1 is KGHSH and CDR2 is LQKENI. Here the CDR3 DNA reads TGTGCCAGCTCACCACCTGGGTCCGGGGTCAGAAAAGAGACCCAGTACTTC. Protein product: CASSPPGSGVRKETQYF. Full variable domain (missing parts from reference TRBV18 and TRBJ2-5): NAGVMQNPRHLVRRRGQEARLRCSPMKGHSHVYWYRQLPEEGLKFMVYLQKENIIDESGMPKERFSAEFPKEGPSILRIQQVVRGDSAAYFCASSPPGSGVRKETQYFGPGTRLLVL.

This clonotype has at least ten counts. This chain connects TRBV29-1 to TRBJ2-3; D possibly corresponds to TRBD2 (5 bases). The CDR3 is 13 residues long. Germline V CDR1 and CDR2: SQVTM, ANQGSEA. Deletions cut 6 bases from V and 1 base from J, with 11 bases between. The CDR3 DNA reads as TGCAGCGTCGAACCCGGGGGCACAGATACGCAGTATTTT. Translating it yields CSVEPGGTDTQYF.

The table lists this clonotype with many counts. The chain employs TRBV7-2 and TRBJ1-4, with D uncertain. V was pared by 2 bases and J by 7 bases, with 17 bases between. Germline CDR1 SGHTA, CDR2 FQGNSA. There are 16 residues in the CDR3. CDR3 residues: CASSLSYAREGEKLFF. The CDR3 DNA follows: TGTGCCAGCAGCTTATCATATGCCAGAGAAGGTGAAAAACTGTTTTTT. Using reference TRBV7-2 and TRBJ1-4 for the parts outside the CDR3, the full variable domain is GAGVSQSPSNKVTEKGKDVELRCDPISGHTALYWYRQSLGQGLEFLIYFQGNSAPDKSGLPSDRFSAERTGGSVSTLTIQRTQQEDSAVYLCASSLSYAREGEKLFFGSGTQLSVL.

CDR3 bases: TGTGCCAGCAGCCCGGGACAGGGGCGAACCTACGAGCAGTACTTC. Its translation is CASSPGQGRTYEQYF. The chain employs TRBV11-3 and TRBJ2-7; 10 nucleotides align to TRBD1. V dropped 5 bases and J dropped 2; count of bases not matched to a gene: 6. CDR3 length: 15 residues. CDR1 and CDR2 (germline): SGHNT, YENEEA.

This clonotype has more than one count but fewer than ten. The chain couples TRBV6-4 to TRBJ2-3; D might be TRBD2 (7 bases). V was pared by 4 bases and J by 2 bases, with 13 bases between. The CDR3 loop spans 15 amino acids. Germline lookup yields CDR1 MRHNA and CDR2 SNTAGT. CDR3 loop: CASSVGGRDTDTQYF. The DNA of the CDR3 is TGTGCCAGCAGTGTGGGGGGGCGAGACACAGATACGCAGTATTTT.

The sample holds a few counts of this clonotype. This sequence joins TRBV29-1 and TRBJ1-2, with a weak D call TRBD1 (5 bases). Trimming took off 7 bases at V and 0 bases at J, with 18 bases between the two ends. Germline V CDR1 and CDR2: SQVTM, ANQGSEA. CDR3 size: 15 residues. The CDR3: CSAPAQGRANYGYTF. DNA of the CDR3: TGCAGCGCGCCGGCCCAGGGACGAGCTAACTATGGCTACACCTTC.

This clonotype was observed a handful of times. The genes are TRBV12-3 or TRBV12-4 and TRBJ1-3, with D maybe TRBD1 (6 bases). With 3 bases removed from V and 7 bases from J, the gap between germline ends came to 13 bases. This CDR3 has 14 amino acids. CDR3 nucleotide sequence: TGTGCCAGCAGTTTCGGGGGGCGAGGGAACACCATATATTTT. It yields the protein CASSFGGRGNTIYF.

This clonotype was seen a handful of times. CDR3 sequence reads: CASSYPMGGGGTEAFF. CDR3 sequence (DNA): TGTGCCAGCAGTTACCCTATGGGAGGGGGCGGAACTGAAGCTTTCTTT. This chain joins TRBV6-2 or TRBV6-3 and TRBJ1-1, with 7 positions matching TRBD1. The CDR3 covers 16 residues. The junction had 11 bases not matched to a gene; V was cut back by 2 bases and J by 5 bases. CDR1 and CDR2 from the germline V gene are MNHEY and SVGEGT.

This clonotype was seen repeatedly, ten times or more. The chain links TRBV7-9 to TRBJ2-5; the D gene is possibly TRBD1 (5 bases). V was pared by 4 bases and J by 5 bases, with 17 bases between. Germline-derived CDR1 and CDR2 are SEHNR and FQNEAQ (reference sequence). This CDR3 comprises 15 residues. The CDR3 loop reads CASSSRSRASETQYF. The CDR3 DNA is TGTGCCAGCAGCTCCAGGTCCAGGGCGAGTGAGACCCAGTACTTC.

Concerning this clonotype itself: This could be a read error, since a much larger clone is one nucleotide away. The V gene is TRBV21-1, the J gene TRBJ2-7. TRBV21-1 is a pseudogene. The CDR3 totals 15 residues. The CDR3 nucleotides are TGTGTCAGCAGCAAAGCCGCGAAGGGCTCCTACGAGCAGTACTTC. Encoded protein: CVSSKAAKGSYEQYF.

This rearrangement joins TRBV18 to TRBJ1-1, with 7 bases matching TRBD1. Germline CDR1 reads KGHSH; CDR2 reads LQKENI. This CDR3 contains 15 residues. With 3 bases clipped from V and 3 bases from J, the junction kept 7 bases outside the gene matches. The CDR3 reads CASSPLTGLDTEAFF. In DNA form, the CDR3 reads TGTGCCAGCTCACCCCTGACAGGGTTGGACACTGAAGCTTTCTTT.

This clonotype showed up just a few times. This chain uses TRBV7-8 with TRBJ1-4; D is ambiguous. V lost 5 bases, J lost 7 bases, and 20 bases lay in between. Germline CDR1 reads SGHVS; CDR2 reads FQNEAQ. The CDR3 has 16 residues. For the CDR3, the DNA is TGTGCCAGCAGCCCCCTGAACGTGGGCCAGATTGAAAAACTGTTTTTT. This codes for CASSPLNVGQIEKLFF.

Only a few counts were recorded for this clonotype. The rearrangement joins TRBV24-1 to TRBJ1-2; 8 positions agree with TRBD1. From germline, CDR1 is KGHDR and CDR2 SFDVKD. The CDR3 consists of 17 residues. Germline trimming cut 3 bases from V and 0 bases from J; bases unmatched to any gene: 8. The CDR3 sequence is CATSDRTDRGANYGYTF. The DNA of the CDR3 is TGTGCCACCAGTGATCGCACCGACAGGGGAGCTAACTATGGCTACACCTTC.